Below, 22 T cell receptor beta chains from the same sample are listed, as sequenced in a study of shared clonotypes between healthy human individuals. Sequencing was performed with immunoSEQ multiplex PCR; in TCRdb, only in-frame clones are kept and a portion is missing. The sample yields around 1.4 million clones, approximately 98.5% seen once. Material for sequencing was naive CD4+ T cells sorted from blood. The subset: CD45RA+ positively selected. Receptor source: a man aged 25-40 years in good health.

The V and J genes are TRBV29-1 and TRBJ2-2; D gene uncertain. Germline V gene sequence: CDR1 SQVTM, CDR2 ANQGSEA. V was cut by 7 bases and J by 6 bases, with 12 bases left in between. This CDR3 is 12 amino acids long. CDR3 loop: CSADKGSGELFF. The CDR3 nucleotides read TGCAGCGCTGATAAGGGTTCCGGGGAGCTGTTTTTT.

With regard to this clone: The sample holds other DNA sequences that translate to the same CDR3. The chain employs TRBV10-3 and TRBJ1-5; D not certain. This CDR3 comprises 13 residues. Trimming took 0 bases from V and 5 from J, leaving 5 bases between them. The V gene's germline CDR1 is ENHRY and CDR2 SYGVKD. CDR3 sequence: CAISESTDQPQHF. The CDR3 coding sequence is TGTGCCATCAGTGAGTCGACCGATCAGCCCCAGCATTTT.

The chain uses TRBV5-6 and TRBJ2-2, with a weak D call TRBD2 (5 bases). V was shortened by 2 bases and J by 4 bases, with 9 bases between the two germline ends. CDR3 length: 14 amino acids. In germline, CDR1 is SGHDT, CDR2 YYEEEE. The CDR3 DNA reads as TGTGCCAGCAGCTTCGGACTGATCACCGGGGAGCTGTTTTTT. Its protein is CASSFGLITGELFF.

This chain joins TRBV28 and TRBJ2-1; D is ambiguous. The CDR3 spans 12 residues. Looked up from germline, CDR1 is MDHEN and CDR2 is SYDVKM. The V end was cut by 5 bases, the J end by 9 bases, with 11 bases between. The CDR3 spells CASSPTWSEQFF. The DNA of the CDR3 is TGTGCCAGCAGTCCGACTTGGAGTGAGCAGTTCTTC.

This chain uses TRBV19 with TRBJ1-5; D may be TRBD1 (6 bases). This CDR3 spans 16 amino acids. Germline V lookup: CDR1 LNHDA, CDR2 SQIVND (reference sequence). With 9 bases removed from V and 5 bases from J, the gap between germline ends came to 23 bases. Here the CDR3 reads CASRKGVGFRHQPQHF. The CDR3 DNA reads TGTGCCAGCCGAAAGGGGGTGGGCTTCAGACATCAGCCCCAGCATTTT. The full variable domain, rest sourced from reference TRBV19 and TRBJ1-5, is DGGITQSPKYLFRKEGQNVTLSCEQNLNHDAMYWYRQDPGQGLRLIYYSQIVNDFQKGDIAEGYSVSREKKESFPLTVTSAQKNPTAFYLCASRKGVGFRHQPQHFGDGTRLSIL.

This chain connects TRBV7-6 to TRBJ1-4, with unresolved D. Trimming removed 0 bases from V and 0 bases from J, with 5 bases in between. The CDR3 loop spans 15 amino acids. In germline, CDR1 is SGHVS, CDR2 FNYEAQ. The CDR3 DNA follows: TGTGCCAGCAGCTTAGCGATCACAACTAATGAAAAACTGTTTTTT. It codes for CASSLAITTNEKLFF.

CDR3 sequence: CASSEAAPTTRTDTQYF. As DNA, the CDR3 is TGCGCCAGCAGTGAGGCCGCCCCGACGACTAGAACAGATACGCAGTATTTT. The V gene is TRBV10-2, the J gene TRBJ2-3; possibly TRBD2 for D (6 bases). The germline V and J ends were trimmed by 2 bases and 3 bases, with 18 bases remaining between them. The CDR3 runs 17 residues. Germline V gene lookup returns CDR1 WSHSY and CDR2 SAAADI.

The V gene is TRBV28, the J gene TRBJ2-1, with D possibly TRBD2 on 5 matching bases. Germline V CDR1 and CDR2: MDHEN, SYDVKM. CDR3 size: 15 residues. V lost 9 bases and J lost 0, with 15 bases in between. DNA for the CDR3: TGTGCCAGTAAGAGAGCGGTAAGCTCCTACAATGAGCAGTTCTTC. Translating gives CASKRAVSSYNEQFF.

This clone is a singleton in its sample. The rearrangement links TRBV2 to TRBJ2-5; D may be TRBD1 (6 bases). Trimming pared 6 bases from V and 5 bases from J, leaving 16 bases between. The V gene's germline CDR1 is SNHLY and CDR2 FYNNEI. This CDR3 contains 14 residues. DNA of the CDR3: TGTGCCAGCAGCGTACAGGGTTCCCGGGAGACCCAGTACTTC. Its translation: CASSVQGSRETQYF.

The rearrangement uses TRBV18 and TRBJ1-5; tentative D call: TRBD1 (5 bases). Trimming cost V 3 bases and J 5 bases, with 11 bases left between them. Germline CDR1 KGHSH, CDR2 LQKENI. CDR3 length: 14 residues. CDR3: CASSPGGGDQPQHF. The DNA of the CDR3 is TGTGCCAGCTCACCGGGGGGTGGGGATCAGCCCCAGCATTTT.

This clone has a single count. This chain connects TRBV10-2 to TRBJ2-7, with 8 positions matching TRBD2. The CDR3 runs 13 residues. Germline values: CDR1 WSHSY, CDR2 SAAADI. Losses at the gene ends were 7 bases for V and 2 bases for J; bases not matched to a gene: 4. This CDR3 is CASTGGVTYEQYF. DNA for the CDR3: TGCGCCAGCACGGGAGGGGTCACCTACGAGCAGTACTTC.

The CDR3 reads CASSARQGTETQYF. The CDR3 region has the DNA TGTGCCAGCAGCGCCCGACAGGGGACAGAGACCCAGTACTTC. The chain joins TRBV7-2 to TRBJ2-5, with 8 bases aligning to TRBD1. V shed 5 bases, J shed 4 bases, and the junction held 6 bases outside the gene matches. Per the germline V gene, CDR1 is SGHTA and CDR2 is FQGNSA. There are 14 residues in the CDR3.

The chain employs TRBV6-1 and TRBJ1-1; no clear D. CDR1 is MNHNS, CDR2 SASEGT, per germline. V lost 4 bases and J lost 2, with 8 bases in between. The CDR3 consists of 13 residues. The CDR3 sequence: CASSGQENTEAFF. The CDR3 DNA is TGTGCCAGCAGTGGGCAGGAAAACACTGAAGCTTTCTTT.

The CDR3 sequence: CASSSSGLNNEQFF. The CDR3 DNA is TGTGCCAGCAGTTCGTCTGGACTAAACAATGAGCAGTTCTTC. V usage is TRBV27 and J usage is TRBJ2-1, with a tentative D call TRBD2 (6 bases). Trimming pared 4 bases from V and 5 bases from J, leaving 12 bases between. CDR3 length: 14 residues. Germline assignment: CDR1 MNHEY and CDR2 SMNVEV (reference sequence).

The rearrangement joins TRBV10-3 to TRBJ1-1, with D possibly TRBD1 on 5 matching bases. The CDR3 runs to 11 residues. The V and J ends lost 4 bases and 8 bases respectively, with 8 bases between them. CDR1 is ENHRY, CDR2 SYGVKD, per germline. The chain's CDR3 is CAISAQEEAFF. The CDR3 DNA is TGTGCCATCAGTGCACAGGAGGAAGCTTTCTTT.

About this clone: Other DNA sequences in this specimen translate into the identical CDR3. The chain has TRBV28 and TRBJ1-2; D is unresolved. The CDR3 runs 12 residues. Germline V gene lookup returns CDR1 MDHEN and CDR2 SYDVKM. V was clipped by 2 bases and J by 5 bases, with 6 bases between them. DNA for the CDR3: TGTGCCAGCAGTTTAAGGGATTATGGCTACACCTTC. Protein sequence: CASSLRDYGYTF.

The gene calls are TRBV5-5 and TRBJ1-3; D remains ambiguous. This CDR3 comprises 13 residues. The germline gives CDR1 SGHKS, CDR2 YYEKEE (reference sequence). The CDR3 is CASQAGSGNTIYF. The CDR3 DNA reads TGTGCAAGCCAAGCAGGCTCTGGAAACACCATATATTTT.

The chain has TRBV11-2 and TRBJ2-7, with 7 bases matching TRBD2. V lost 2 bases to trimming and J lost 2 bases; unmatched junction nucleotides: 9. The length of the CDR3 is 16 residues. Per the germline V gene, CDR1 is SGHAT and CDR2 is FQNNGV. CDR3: CASSLRGAGRPYEQYF. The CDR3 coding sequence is TGTGCCAGCAGCTTAAGGGGAGCGGGGCGACCCTACGAGCAGTACTTC.

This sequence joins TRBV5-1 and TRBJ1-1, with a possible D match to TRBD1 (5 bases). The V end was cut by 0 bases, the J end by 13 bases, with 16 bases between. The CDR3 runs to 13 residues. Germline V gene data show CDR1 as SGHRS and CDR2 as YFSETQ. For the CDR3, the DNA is TGCGCCAGCAGCTTGGGTCAGGGAAGTCTGGGTTTCTTT. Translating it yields CASSLGQGSLGFF.

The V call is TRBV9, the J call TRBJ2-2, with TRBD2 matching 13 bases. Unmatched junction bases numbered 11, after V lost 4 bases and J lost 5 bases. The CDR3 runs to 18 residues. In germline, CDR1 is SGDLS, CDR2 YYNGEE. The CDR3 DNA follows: TGTGCCAGCAGCCTAACTAGCGGGAGGGCTTCTTGGACCGGGGAGCTGTTTTTT. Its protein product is CASSLTSGRASWTGELFF.

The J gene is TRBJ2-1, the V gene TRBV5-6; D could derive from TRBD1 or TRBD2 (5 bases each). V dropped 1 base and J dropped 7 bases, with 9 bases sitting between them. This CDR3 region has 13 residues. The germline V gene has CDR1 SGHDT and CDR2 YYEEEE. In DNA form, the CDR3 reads TGTGCCAGCAGCTTGCTAGGGGAGAATGAGCAGTTCTTC. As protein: CASSLLGENEQFF.

The DNA of the CDR3 is TGTGCCAGCTCACTAGCTGAGCTCTTCGGGTCCTCGTCTAGGGGGACCCAGTACTTC. Its translation: CASSLAELFGSSSRGTQYF. The chain employs TRBV18 and TRBJ2-5, with D possibly being TRBD1 (5 bases). Germline V gives CDR1 KGHSH, CDR2 LQKENI. The CDR3 length is 19 residues. V was shortened by 4 bases and J by 7 bases, with 31 bases between the two germline ends.